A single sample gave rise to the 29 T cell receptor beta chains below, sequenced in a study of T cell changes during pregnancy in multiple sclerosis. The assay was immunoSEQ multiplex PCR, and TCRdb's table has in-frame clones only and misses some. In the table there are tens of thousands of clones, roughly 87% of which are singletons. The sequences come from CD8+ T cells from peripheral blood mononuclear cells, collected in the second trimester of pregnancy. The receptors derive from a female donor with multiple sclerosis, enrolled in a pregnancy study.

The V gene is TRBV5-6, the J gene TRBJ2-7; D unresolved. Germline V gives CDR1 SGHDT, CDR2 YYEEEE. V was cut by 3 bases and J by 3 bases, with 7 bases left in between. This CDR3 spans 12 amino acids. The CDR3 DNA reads TGTGCCAGCAGCTCTCCTCGCTACGAGCAGTACTTC. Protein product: CASSSPRYEQYF.

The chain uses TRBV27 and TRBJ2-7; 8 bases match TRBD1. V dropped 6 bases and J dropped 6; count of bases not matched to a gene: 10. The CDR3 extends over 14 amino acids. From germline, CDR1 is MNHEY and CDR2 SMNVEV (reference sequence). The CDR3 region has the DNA TGTGCCAGCAGCCAAAGGGGGACAGGCGGCGAGCAGTACTTC. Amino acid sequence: CASSQRGTGGEQYF.

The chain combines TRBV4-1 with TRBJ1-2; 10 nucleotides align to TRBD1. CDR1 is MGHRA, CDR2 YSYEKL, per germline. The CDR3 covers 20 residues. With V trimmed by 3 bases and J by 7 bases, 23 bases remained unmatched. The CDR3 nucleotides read TGCGCCAGCAGCCATGAAAACCCCATCCGAGGACAGGGGGGAACAAGTGGCTACACCTTC. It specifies CASSHENPIRGQGGTSGYTF.

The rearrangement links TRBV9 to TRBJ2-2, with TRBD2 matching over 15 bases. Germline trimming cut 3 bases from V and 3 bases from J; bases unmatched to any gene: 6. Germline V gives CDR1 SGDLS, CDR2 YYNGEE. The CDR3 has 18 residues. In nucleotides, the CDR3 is TGTGCCAGCAGCGGATCCGGACTAGCGGGAGGGTACACCGGGGAGCTGTTTTTT. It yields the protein CASSGSGLAGGYTGELFF. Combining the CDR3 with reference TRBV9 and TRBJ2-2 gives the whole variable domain DSGVTQTPKHLITATGQRVTLRCSPRSGDLSVYWYQQSLDQGLQFLIQYYNGEERAKGNILERFSAQQFPDLHSELNLSSLELGDSALYFCASSGSGLAGGYTGELFFGEGSRLTVL.

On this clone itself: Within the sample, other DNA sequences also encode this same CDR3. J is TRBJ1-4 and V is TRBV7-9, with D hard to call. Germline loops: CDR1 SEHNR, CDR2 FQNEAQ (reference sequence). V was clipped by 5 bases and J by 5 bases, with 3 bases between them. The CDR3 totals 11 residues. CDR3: CASSLNEKLFF. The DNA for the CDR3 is TGTGCCAGCAGCCTGAATGAAAAACTGTTTTTT.

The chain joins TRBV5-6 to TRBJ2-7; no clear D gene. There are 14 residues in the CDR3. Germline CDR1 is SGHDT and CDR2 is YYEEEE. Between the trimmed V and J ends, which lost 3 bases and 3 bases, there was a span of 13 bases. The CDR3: CASSSGDHLYEQYF. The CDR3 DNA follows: TGTGCCAGCAGCTCGGGTGACCACCTCTACGAGCAGTACTTC. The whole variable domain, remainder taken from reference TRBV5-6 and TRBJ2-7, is DAGVTQSPTHLIKTRGQQVTLRCSPKSGHDTVSWYQQALGQGPQFIFQYYEEEERQRGNFPDRFSGHQFPNYSSELNVNALLLGDSALYLCASSSGDHLYEQYFGPGTRLTVT.

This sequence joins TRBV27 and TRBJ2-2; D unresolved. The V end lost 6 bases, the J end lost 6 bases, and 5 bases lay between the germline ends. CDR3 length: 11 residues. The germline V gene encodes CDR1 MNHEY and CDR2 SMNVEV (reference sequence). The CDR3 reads CASSGSGELFF. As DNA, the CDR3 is TGTGCCAGCAGCGGGTCCGGGGAGCTGTTTTTT.

The CDR3 here is CSVGDRGALGANVLTF. The CDR3 coding sequence is TGCAGCGTTGGGGACAGGGGAGCTCTTGGGGCCAACGTCCTGACTTTC. This rearrangement joins TRBV29-1 to TRBJ2-6; 10 nucleotides agree with TRBD1. The germline V gene has CDR1 SQVTM and CDR2 ANQGSEA. With V trimmed by 4 bases and J by 3 bases, 6 bases remained unmatched. This CDR3 has 16 amino acids.

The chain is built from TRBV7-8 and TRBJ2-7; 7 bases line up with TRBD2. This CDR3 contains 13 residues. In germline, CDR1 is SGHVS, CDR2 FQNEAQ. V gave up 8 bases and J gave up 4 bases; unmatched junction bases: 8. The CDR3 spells CASGGGWGYEQYF. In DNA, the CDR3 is TGTGCCAGCGGGGGAGGGTGGGGGTACGAGCAGTACTTC.

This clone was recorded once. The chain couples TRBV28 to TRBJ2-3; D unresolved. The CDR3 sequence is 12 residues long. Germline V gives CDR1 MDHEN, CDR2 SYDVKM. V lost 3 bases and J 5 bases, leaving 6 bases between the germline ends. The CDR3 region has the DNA TGTGCCAGCAGTTTCCCAATAGATACGCAGTATTTT. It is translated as CASSFPIDTQYF.

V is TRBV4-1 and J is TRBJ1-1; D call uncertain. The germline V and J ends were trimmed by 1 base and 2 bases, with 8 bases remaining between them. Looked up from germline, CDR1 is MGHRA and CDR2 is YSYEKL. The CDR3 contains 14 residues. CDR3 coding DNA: TGCGCCAGCAGCCAAGCCAACATAAACACTGAAGCTTTCTTT. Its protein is CASSQANINTEAFF.

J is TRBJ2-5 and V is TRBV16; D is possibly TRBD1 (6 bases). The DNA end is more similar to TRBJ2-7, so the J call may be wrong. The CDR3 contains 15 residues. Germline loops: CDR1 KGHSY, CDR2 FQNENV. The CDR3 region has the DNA TGTGCCAGCAGAAGTTCAGGGGTCCCTCCCTACGAGCAGTACTTC. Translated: CASRSSGVPPYEQYF.

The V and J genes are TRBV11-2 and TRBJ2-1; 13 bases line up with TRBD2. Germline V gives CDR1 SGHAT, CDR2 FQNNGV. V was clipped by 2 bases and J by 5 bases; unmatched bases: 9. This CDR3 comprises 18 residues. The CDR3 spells CASSLFTSGGGPHNEQFF. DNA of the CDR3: TGTGCCAGCAGCTTATTTACTAGCGGGGGGGGGCCCCACAATGAGCAGTTCTTC.

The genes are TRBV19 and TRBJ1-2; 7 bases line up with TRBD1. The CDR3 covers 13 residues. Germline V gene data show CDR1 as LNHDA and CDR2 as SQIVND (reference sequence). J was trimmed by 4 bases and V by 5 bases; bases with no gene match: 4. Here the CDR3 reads CASSDTGAYGYTF. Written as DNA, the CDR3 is TGTGCCAGTAGTGACACAGGGGCCTATGGCTACACCTTC.

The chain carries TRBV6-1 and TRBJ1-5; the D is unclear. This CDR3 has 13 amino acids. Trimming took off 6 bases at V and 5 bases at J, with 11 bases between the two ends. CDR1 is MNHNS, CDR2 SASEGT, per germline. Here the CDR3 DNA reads TGTGCCAGCAGGGAGAGAGGCGATCAGCCCCAGCATTTT. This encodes CASRERGDQPQHF.

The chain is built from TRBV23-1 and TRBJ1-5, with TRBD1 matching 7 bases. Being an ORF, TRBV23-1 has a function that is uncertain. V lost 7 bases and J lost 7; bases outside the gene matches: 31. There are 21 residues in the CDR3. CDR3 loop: CASTQSVDRVRARLSEQPQHF. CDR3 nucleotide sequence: TGCGCCAGCACCCAGTCGGTAGACAGGGTCCGCGCCAGGCTTAGCGAGCAGCCCCAGCATTTT.

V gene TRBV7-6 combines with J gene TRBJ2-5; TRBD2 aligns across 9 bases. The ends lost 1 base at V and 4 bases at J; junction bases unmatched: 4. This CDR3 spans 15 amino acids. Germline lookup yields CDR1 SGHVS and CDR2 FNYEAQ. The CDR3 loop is CASSLDWRGGETQYF. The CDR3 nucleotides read TGTGCCAGCAGCTTAGATTGGCGGGGGGGAGAGACCCAGTACTTC.

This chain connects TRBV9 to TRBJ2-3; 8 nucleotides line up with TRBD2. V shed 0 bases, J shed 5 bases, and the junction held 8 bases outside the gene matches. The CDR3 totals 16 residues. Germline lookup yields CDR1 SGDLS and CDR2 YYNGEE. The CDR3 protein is CASSVGIAGSRDTQYF. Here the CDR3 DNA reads TGTGCCAGCAGCGTAGGTATAGCGGGGTCTCGAGATACGCAGTATTTT.

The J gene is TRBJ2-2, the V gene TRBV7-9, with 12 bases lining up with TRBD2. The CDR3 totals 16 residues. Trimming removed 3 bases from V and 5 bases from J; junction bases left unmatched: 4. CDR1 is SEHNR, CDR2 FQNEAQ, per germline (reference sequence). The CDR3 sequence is CASSFSGLAGTGELFF. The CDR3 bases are TGTGCCAGCAGCTTTTCCGGACTAGCGGGGACCGGGGAGCTGTTTTTT.

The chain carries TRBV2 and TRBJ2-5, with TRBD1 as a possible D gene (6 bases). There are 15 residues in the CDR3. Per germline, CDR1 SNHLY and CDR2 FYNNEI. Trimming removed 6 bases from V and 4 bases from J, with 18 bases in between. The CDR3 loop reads CASRGWGPLGETQYF. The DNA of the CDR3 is TGTGCCAGCAGGGGGTGGGGGCCCCTAGGAGAGACCCAGTACTTC.

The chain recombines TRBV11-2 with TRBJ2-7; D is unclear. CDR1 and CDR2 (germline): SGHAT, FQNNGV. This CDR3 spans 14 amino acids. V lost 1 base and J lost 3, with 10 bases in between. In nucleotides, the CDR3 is TGTGCCAGCAGCTTAGGGGCAGTAAGCTACGAGCAGTACTTC. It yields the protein CASSLGAVSYEQYF.

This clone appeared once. This CDR3 reads CASSLGRVSNQPQHF. The DNA of the CDR3 is TGTGCCAGCAGCTTAGGCAGGGTGAGCAATCAGCCCCAGCATTTT. This sequence joins TRBV7-8 and TRBJ1-5, with D perhaps matching TRBD1 (5 bases). The CDR3 contains 15 residues. V was clipped by 1 base and J by 1 base, with 8 bases between them. CDR1 SGHVS and CDR2 FQNEAQ come from the germline V gene. The variable domain in full, with the rest retrieved from reference TRBV7-8 and TRBJ1-5, is GAGVSQSPRYKVAKRGQDVALRCDPISGHVSLFWYQQALGQGPEFLTYFQNEAQLDKSGLPSDRFFAERPEGSVSTLKIQRTQQEDSAVYLCASSLGRVSNQPQHFGDGTRLSIL.

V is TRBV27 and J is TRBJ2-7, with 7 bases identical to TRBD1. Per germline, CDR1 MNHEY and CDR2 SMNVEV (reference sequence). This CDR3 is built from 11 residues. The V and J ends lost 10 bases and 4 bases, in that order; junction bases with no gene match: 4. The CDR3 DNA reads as TGTGCCACCCACAGGGGTTACGAGCAGTACTTC. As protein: CATHRGYEQYF.

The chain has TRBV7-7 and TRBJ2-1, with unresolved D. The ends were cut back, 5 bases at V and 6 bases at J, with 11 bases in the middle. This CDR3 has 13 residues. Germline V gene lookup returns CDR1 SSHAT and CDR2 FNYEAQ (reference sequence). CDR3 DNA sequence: TGTGCCAGCAGCCTGTGGGCCTCCAATGAGCAGTTCTTC. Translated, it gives CASSLWASNEQFF.

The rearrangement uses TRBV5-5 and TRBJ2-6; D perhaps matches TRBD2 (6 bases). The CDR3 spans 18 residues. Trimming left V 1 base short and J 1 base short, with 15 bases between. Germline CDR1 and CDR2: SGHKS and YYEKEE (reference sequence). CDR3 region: CASSLMGGVTSGANVLTF. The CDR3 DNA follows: TGTGCCAGCAGCTTGATGGGAGGAGTCACGTCTGGGGCCAACGTCCTGACTTTC.

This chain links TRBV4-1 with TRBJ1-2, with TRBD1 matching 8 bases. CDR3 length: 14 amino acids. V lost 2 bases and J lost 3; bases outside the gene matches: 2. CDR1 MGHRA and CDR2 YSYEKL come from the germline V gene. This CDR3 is CASSQLQGDYGYTF. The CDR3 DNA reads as TGCGCCAGCAGCCAACTACAGGGGGACTATGGCTACACCTTC.

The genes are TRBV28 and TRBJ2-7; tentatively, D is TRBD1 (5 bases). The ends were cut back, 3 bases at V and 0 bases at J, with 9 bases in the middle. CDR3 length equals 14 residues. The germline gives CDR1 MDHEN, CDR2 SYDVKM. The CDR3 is CASSFPGPSYEQYF. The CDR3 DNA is TGTGCCAGCAGTTTCCCAGGGCCCTCCTACGAGCAGTACTTC.

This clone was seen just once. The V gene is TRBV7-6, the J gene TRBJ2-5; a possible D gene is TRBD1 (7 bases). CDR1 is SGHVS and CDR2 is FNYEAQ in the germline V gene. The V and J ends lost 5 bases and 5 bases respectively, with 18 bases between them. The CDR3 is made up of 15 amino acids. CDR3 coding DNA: TGTGCCAGCAGCCCGCGGGACAGTCTCCTTGAGACCCAGTACTTC. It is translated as CASSPRDSLLETQYF.

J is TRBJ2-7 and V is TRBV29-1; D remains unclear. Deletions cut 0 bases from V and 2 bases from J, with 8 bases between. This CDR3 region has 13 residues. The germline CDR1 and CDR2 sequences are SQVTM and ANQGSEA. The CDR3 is CSVEEETTYEQYF. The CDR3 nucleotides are TGCAGCGTTGAAGAGGAGACCACCTACGAGCAGTACTTC.